These 28 T cell receptor beta chains share one sample of origin, sequenced in a study of T cells in women clearing cervical HPV infection. TCRdb's copy holds only in-frame clones and misses some; the assay was immunoSEQ multiplex PCR. This repertoire comprises about 20,000 clones; its ten largest clones make up less than 6.5%. Sequences were obtained from blood buffy coat. Receptor source: a woman between 18 and 70 years old with a cervical HPV16 infection that either progressed to CIN3+ or cleared (not recorded which).

Concerning this clone itself: The read ends 3 residues before the CDR3 terminus; that terminus is restored from the germline J gene. The J gene is TRBJ1-2, the V gene TRBV5-6, with D maybe TRBD1 (5 bases). This CDR3 is 14 amino acids long. Germline V CDR1 and CDR2: SGHDT, YYEEEE. V was clipped by 4 bases and J by 4 bases, with 14 bases between them. CDR3 region: CASSPGGNVYGYTF. The CDR3 bases that were read are TGTGCCAGCAGCCCTGGGGGGAATGTCTATGGC.

With respect to this clone: Read data end 3 residues before the CDR3 end; the end is taken from the germline J gene. Within the sample, other DNA sequences also encode this same CDR3. The chain is built from TRBV5-1 and TRBJ1-2, with D possibly matching TRBD1 (6 bases). V was cut by 0 bases and J by 6 bases, with 18 bases left in between. From germline, CDR1 is SGHRS and CDR2 YFSETQ. The CDR3 sequence is 16 residues long. Incomplete CDR3 DNA: TGCGCCAGCAGCTTGGCCTGGGGGGGCAGCTCCCATGGC. Its translation: CASSLAWGGSSHG. The complete CDR3 protein is CASSLAWGGSSHGYTF.

Note on this clone: Read coverage stops 3 residues before the CDR3 terminus; the germline J gene supplies the remainder. This chain joins TRBV4-1 and TRBJ2-2; D is undetermined. The CDR3 sequence is 15 residues long. Germline-derived CDR1 and CDR2 are MGHRA and YSYEKL. The CDR3 here is CASSQDIATNEKLFF. The sequenced CDR3 bases are TGCGCCAGCAGCCAAGACATTGCAACTAATGAAAAG.

For this clone: The CDR3 is cut off 3 residues early in the read; its end comes from the germline J gene. The chain joins TRBV12-3 or TRBV12-4 to TRBJ2-5, with D possibly TRBD2 on 7 matching bases. CDR3 size: 14 residues. Trimming removed 2 bases from V and 3 bases from J, with 10 bases in between. CDR3 amino acids: CASSLRGGEETQYF. The covered CDR3 bases are TGTGCCAGCAGTTTAAGGGGGGGGGAAGAGACC.

As to this clone: The read falls 3 residues short of the CDR3 end, and the missing part is taken from the germline J gene. The V and J genes are TRBV12-3 or TRBV12-4 and TRBJ1-1; D is unclear. Between the trimmed V and J ends, which lost 6 bases and 6 bases, there was a span of 14 bases. The CDR3 runs 13 residues. The CDR3 here is CASRRPEGAEAFF. The sequenced part of the CDR3 DNA is TGTGCCAGCAGGCGCCCTGAGGGCGCTGAA.

The DNA read from the CDR3 is TGTGCCAGCAGGATGGGACTAGCTCCCGATACG. It is translated as CASRMGLAPDT. The whole CDR3 protein reads CASRMGLAPDTQYF. The V and J genes are TRBV12-3 or TRBV12-4 and TRBJ2-3; 9 bases agree with TRBD2. The DNA ends 3 residues before the CDR3 does, and the rest of the CDR3 is filled in from the germline J gene. V lost 6 bases, J lost 6 bases, and 7 bases stayed unmatched. The CDR3 is 14 amino acids.

In regard to this clone: The read falls 3 residues short of the CDR3 end, and the missing part is taken from the germline J gene. V usage is TRBV6-1 and J usage is TRBJ2-3, with a weak D call TRBD1 (5 bases). Germline-derived CDR1 and CDR2 are MNHNS and SASEGT. The CDR3 consists of 14 residues. The covered CDR3 bases are TGTGCCAGCAGTGAAATTCAGGGTCCCCACACG. Residues: CASSEIQGPHT. The CDR3 as a whole reads CASSEIQGPHTQYF.

As regards this clone: The CDR3 goes on 3 residues after the read ends, and that part is filled in from the germline J gene. This rearrangement joins TRBV6-1 to TRBJ2-2, with D possibly TRBD1 on 6 matching bases. In germline, CDR1 is MNHNS, CDR2 SASEGT. CDR3 length equals 15 residues. V dropped 2 bases and J dropped 6 bases, with 13 bases sitting between them. The CDR3 loop is CASSESPGQSGELFF. Partial CDR3 DNA: TGTGCCAGCAGTGAATCCCCGGGACAATCCGGGGAG.

About this clone itself: The read halts 3 residues ahead of the CDR3 end, with the missing end drawn from the germline J gene. The chain recombines TRBV7-9 with TRBJ1-2; 7 positions match TRBD1. The CDR3 spans 14 residues. V shed 5 bases, J shed 7 bases, and the junction held 10 bases outside the gene matches. Germline V CDR1 and CDR2: SEHNR, FQNEAQ (reference sequence). The part of the CDR3 DNA that was read is TGTGCCAGCAGCCGCGGGACAGCCGTATTTGGC. Protein product: CASSRGTAVFG. The whole CDR3 sequence reads CASSRGTAVFGYTF.

As concerns this clone: The CDR3 goes on 3 residues after the read ends, and that part is filled in from the germline J gene. The chain couples TRBV2 to TRBJ1-5; 9 nucleotides align to TRBD1. The germline V gene encodes CDR1 SNHLY and CDR2 FYNNEI. Unmatched junction bases numbered 2, after V lost 6 bases and J lost 5 bases. The CDR3 runs to 13 residues. Here the CDR3 reads CASSRQGDQPQHF. The covered CDR3 bases are TGTGCCAGCAGCCGACAGGGGGATCAGCCC.

About this clone: The read stops 3 residues short of the end of the CDR3; the missing end is completed from the germline J gene. The chain recombines TRBV2 with TRBJ1-1; a possible D gene is TRBD1 (5 bases). CDR3 length: 12 amino acids. V lost 8 bases and J 5 bases, leaving 12 bases between the germline ends. Germline CDR1 SNHLY, CDR2 FYNNEI. The DNA read from the CDR3 is TGTGCCAGCCTCAGGGAGGGGACTGAA. Its translation is CASLREGTE. The whole CDR3 sequence reads CASLREGTEAFF.

A word on this clone: The read terminates 3 residues before the CDR3 end, so the remaining end is supplied by the germline J gene. V gene TRBV18 combines with J gene TRBJ1-2, with TRBD1 matching 7 bases. CDR3 size: 15 residues. The J segment lost 4 bases and the V segment lost 2 bases, leaving 7 bases of the junction unmatched. The germline V gene has CDR1 KGHSH and CDR2 LQKENI. Incomplete CDR3 DNA: TGTGCCAGCTCACCAGAGAGGGGGCTCGGCTATGGC. Translation: CASSPERGLGYG. The full CDR3 sequence reads CASSPERGLGYGYTF.

About this clone: The CDR3 extends 3 residues past the end of the read, so its final part is completed from the germline J gene. The chain couples TRBV13 to TRBJ2-1; D may be TRBD2 (7 bases). Trimming took off 3 bases at V and 5 bases at J, with 14 bases between the two ends. The CDR3 has 15 residues. Germline CDR1 PRHDT, CDR2 FYEKMQ (reference sequence). The sequenced part of the CDR3 DNA is TGTGCCAGCAGCTTTCGCGGGGGCGGGCACAATGAG. Encoded protein: CASSFRGGGHNE. The full CDR3 reads CASSFRGGGHNEQFF.

A remark on this clone: The read is 3 residues too short to cover the CDR3 end, so that end is filled in from the germline J gene. The chain carries TRBV2 and TRBJ1-4; 8 bases align to TRBD1. Germline CDR1 is SNHLY and CDR2 is FYNNEI. V was pared by 3 bases and J by 4 bases, with 4 bases of the junction left unmatched. This CDR3 has 15 residues. CDR3 bases read: TGTGCCAGCAGTGATCAGGGGGCGCTTAATGAAAAA. Encoded protein: CASSDQGALNEK. The complete CDR3 protein is CASSDQGALNEKLFF.

On this clone: The CDR3 end falls 3 residues outside the read, so it is completed with the germline J gene. V usage is TRBV7-2 and J usage is TRBJ2-3; D may be TRBD2 (6 bases). This CDR3 contains 11 residues. In germline, CDR1 is SGHTA, CDR2 FQGNSA. CDR3 residues: CASSLGGAQYF. The DNA read from the CDR3 is TGTGCCAGCAGCTTAGGGGGGGCG. The full variable domain, with the rest looked up from reference TRBV7-2 and TRBJ2-3, is GAGVSQSPSNKVTEKGKDVELRCDPISGHTALYWYRQSLGQGLEFLIYFQGNSAPDKSGLPSDRFSAERTGGSVSTLTIQRTQQEDSAVYLCASSLGGAQYFGPGTRLTVL.

Concerning this clone itself: The DNA ends 3 residues before the CDR3 does, and the rest of the CDR3 is filled in from the germline J gene. The chain couples TRBV5-1 to TRBJ2-3, with D perhaps TRBD2 (5 bases). The CDR3 consists of 15 residues. Germline values: CDR1 SGHRS, CDR2 YFSETQ. V was cut by 5 bases and J by 2 bases, with 15 bases left in between. Incomplete CDR3 DNA: TGCGCCAGCAGGGTGGTGTCTAGCCCCACAGATACG. Its translation is CASRVVSSPTDT. The CDR3 in its entirety is CASRVVSSPTDTQYF.

On this clone itself: The CDR3 extends 3 residues past the end of the read, so its final part is completed from the germline J gene. The J gene is TRBJ1-5, the V gene TRBV19; D call uncertain. In germline, CDR1 is LNHDA, CDR2 SQIVND (reference sequence). Trimming left V 2 bases short and J 5 bases short, with 10 bases between. The CDR3 covers 14 residues. CDR3 in amino acids: CASSIRISDQPQHF. The DNA read from the CDR3 is TGTGCCAGTAGTATAAGAATCTCAGATCAGCCC.

Worth noting for this clone: The read terminates 3 residues before the CDR3 end, so the remaining end is supplied by the germline J gene. The chain joins TRBV10-1 to TRBJ2-3; tentatively, D is TRBD2 (6 bases). CDR3 length equals 14 residues. The V gene's germline CDR1 is WNHNN and CDR2 SYGVQD (reference sequence). The sequenced CDR3 bases are TGCGCCAGCAGCAAGAACACCACGGGGGAGACG. It is translated as CASSKNTTGET. The CDR3 in its entirety is CASSKNTTGETQYF.

Remarks on this clone: Read sequence stops 3 residues before the CDR3 end, and the germline J gene provides the missing end. The genes are TRBV7-2 and TRBJ1-5, with D perhaps TRBD1 (6 bases). CDR1 SGHTA and CDR2 FQGNSA come from the germline V gene. This CDR3 region has 15 residues. V was shortened by 2 bases and J by 4 bases, with 12 bases between the two germline ends. The CDR3 region is CASSLKGTPNQPQHF. The CDR3 DNA, read in part, is TGTGCCAGCAGCTTAAAAGGGACACCGAATCAGCCC.

Comment on this clone: The CDR3 end lies 3 residues beyond the end of the read and is filled in from the germline J gene. The chain couples TRBV20-1 to TRBJ2-7; the D gene is possibly TRBD1 (6 bases). Germline assignment: CDR1 DFQATT and CDR2 SNEGSKA (reference sequence). Trimming shortened V by 4 bases and J by 5 bases, and 9 bases separated the two germline ends. The CDR3 covers 11 residues. The CDR3 reads CSATGQHEQYF. CDR3 DNA (partial): TGCAGTGCTACCGGACAGCACGAG.

Of note for this clone: The CDR3 extends 3 residues past the end of the read, so its final part is completed from the germline J gene. The rearrangement joins TRBV5-1 to TRBJ1-1; D perhaps matches TRBD1 (5 bases). Germline V gene sequence: CDR1 SGHRS, CDR2 YFSETQ. The CDR3 totals 16 residues. V lost 1 base and J 6 bases, leaving 19 bases between the germline ends. The CDR3 sequence is CASSLSPIGAKAEAFF. The CDR3 DNA, read in part, is TGCGCCAGCAGCTTGTCTCCAATAGGGGCGAAGGCTGAA.

Comment on this clone: The CDR3 extends 3 residues past the end of the read, so its final part is completed from the germline J gene. The chain uses TRBV18 and TRBJ2-3, with 11 bases that match TRBD1. The germline CDR1 and CDR2 sequences are KGHSH and LQKENI. This CDR3 region has 15 residues. The CDR3 bases that were read are TGTGCCAGCTCAGGGACAGGGGGTCGCAATCAGCCG. Its translation is CASSGTGGRNQP. The whole CDR3 sequence reads CASSGTGGRNQPQYF.

As regards this clone: The read terminates 3 residues before the CDR3 end, so the remaining end is supplied by the germline J gene. The chain couples TRBV7-9 to TRBJ2-2; either TRBD1 or TRBD2 may fit D (5 bases each). Trimming stripped 2 bases from V and 2 bases from J, with 9 bases between. Germline loops: CDR1 SEHNR, CDR2 FQNEAQ (reference sequence). The CDR3 runs 15 residues. CDR3 region: CASSLRGDNTGELFF. CDR3 bases read: TGTGCCAGCAGCTTAAGGGGAGATAACACCGGGGAG.

A remark on this clone: The read stops 3 residues short of the end of the CDR3; the missing end is completed from the germline J gene. The genes are TRBV7-9 and TRBJ2-2; 9 bases are shared with TRBD1. Germline CDR1 and CDR2: SEHNR and FQNEAQ (reference sequence). This CDR3 contains 14 residues. The CDR3 spells CASLGTGLSEKLFF. CDR3 DNA (partial): TGTGCCAGCCTGGGGACAGGGCTAAGTGAAAAG. Looking up the rest from reference TRBV7-9 and TRBJ2-2 gives the full variable domain: DTGVSQNPRHKITKRGQNVTFRCDPISEHNRLYWYRQTLGQGPEFLTYFQNEAQLEKSRLLSDRFSAERPKGSFSTLEIQRTEQGDSAMYLCASLGTGLSEKLFFGEGSRLTVL.

Regarding this clone: The CDR3 extends 3 residues past the end of the read, so its final part is completed from the germline J gene. This rearrangement joins TRBV28 to TRBJ2-7, with 7 positions matching TRBD1. This CDR3 has 14 amino acids. CDR1 is MDHEN and CDR2 is SYDVKM in the germline V gene. V was pared by 1 base and J by 4 bases, with 4 bases of the junction left unmatched. The sequenced part of the CDR3 DNA is TGTGCCAGCAGTTTATTGATCAGGGGGTACGAG. It specifies CASSLLIRGYE. The entire CDR3 reads CASSLLIRGYEQYF.

A note on this clone: The missing CDR3 end, 3 residues past where the read stops, is filled in from the germline J gene. V and J are TRBV24-1 and TRBJ1-2; 8 bases agree with TRBD1. Trimming at V came to 7 bases and at J to 2 bases, leaving 5 bases not matched to a gene. The CDR3 length is 14 residues. Germline CDR1 is KGHDR and CDR2 is SFDVKD. CDR3 DNA, as far as it was read: TGTGCCACCAGGCCCCGACAGGGGAACTATGGC. Its protein is CATRPRQGNYG. The full CDR3 is CATRPRQGNYGYTF.

Worth noting for this clone: A read error may account for a junction end that differs from germline. Within the sample, other DNA sequences also encode this same CDR3. The CDR3 loop reads CASSQDGQGWYGYTF. CDR3 bases read: TGTGCCAGCAGCCAAGATGGGCAGGGGTGGTATGGT. This chain connects TRBV14 to TRBJ1-2; TRBD1 is a possible D gene (6 bases). The sequence runs out 3 residues before the end of the CDR3; the remainder is reconstructed from the germline J gene. Germline CDR1 SGHDN, CDR2 FVKESK. The CDR3 is 15 residues long.

A note on this clone: The sequenced fragment ends 3 residues before the CDR3 boundary, so the rest is inferred from the germline J gene. This sequence joins TRBV5-1 and TRBJ2-7, with 7 nucleotides matching TRBD1. Per the germline V gene, CDR1 is SGHRS and CDR2 is YFSETQ. The junction had 9 bases not matched to a gene; V was cut back by 6 bases and J by 0 bases. The CDR3 length is 15 residues. CDR3 amino acids: CASKFSDRASYEQYF. CDR3 bases read: TGCGCCAGCAAGTTCTCCGACAGGGCCTCCTACGAG.